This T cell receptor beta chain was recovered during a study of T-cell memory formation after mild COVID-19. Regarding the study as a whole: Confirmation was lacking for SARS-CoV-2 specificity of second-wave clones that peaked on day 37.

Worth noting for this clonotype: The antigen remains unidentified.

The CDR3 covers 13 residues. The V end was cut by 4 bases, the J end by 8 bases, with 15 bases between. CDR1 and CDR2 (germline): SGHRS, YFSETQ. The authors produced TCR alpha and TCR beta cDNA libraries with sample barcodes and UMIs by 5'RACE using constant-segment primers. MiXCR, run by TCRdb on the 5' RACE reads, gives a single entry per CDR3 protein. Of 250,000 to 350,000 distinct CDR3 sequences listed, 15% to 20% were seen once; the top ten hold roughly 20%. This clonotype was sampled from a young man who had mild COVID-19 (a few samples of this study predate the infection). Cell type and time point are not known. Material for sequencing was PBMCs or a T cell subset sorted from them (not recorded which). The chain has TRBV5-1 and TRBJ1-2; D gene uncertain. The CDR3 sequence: CASSQSTVQGYTF. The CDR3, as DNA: TGCGCCAGCAGCCAATCCACGGTGCAAGGCTACACCTTC.